This T cell receptor beta chain derives from a study of T-cell reconstitution after alpha-beta-depleted transplantation in children. Preparation of the TCRbeta library used unique molecular identifiers. Each CDR3 protein gets one entry after TCRdb re-called the PCR reads with MiXCR. The sample lists more than 200,000 distinct CDR3 sequences, about 9.6% occurring once. The CDR3 is made up of 15 amino acids. Germline values: CDR1 MGHRA, CDR2 YSYEKL. V lost 1 base and J lost 3, with 12 bases in between. The sample holds many counts of this clonotype. The receptor's source is a human donor who donated a stem cell graft to a child with SCID. The source material was PBMCs from the stem cell graft donor, sampled from the stem cell graft. The V and J genes are TRBV4-1 and TRBJ1-2; D unclear. Written as DNA, the CDR3 is TGCGCCAGCAGCCAAGGAGATGGCGTGGACTATGGCTACACCTTC. Its translation: CASSQGDGVDYGYTF.